One and the same sample provided the 10 T cell receptor beta chains below, sequenced in a study of blood T cells in healthy people across ages. For the second PCR, which ran for about 7 to 11 cycles, a sample-barcoded 5' primer and a J-beta primer mix were used. TCRdb re-derived calls from the 5' RACE reads in MiXCR, one entry per CDR3 protein. The sample has around 1,600,000 distinct CDR3 sequences; roughly two fifths are singletons. Sequencing used blood. The receptor set was obtained from a young woman in good health.

This clonotype was observed at least ten times. The chain joins TRBV7-9 to TRBJ1-2; D unresolved. This CDR3 is 10 amino acids long. Trimming removed 1 base at V and 8 bases at J, with 2 bases between. Germline CDR1 SEHNR, CDR2 FQNEAQ (reference sequence). CDR3 loop: CASSLDGYTF. CDR3 bases: TGTGCCAGCAGCTTAGACGGCTACACCTTC.

This clonotype turned up a few times. One junction end disagrees with the germline gene, perhaps due to a read error. CDR3 amino acids: CASSYLGGRNEKVFF. The CDR3 bases are TGTGCCAGCAGTTACCTGGGGGGGCGGAATGAAAAAGTGTTTTTT. V and J are TRBV6-6 and TRBJ1-4; D perhaps matches TRBD1 (6 bases). This CDR3 spans 15 amino acids. The germline gives CDR1 MNHNY, CDR2 SVGAGI (reference sequence).

The CDR3 DNA reads as TGCAGTGCTAGAGATCTCAAAGCGGGAGGGGGAGAGACCCAGTACTTC. Its translation: CSARDLKAGGGETQYF. The chain employs TRBV20-1 and TRBJ2-5; 10 bases fit TRBD2. The CDR3 length is 16 residues. CDR1 is DFQATT and CDR2 is SNEGSKA in the germline V gene (reference sequence). The trim removed 0 bases at V and 4 bases at J, leaving 8 bases unmatched.

The chain has TRBV28 and TRBJ2-5; D is undetermined. CDR1 and CDR2 (germline): MDHEN, SYDVKM. The CDR3 runs 15 residues. Between the trimmed V and J ends, which lost 3 bases and 0 bases, there was a span of 11 bases. The DNA of the CDR3 is TGTGCCAGCAGTTTTTCCGCGACTCACCAAGAGACCCAGTACTTC. Protein sequence: CASSFSATHQETQYF.

This chain joins TRBV6-1 and TRBJ2-5; TRBD1 matches 9 bases. Germline CDR1 reads MNHNS; CDR2 reads SASEGT. V trimming: 7 bases; J trimming: 3 bases; junction bases outside the gene matches: 6. There are 14 residues in the CDR3. CDR3 DNA sequence: TGTGCCAGCACTCGAGGACAGGGGAAAGAGACCCAGTACTTC. It yields the protein CASTRGQGKETQYF.

This clonotype turned up a few times. This sequence joins TRBV9 and TRBJ1-6, with D possibly being TRBD1 (5 bases). This CDR3 is built from 17 residues. Trimming removed 0 bases from V and 0 bases from J, with 10 bases in between. The germline gives CDR1 SGDLS, CDR2 YYNGEE. CDR3 amino acids: CASSVAGGSSYNSPLHF. The CDR3 DNA is TGTGCCAGCAGCGTAGCTGGGGGGAGCTCCTATAATTCACCCCTCCACTTT.

This sequence joins TRBV4-3 and TRBJ2-1, with D perhaps being TRBD1 or TRBD2 (6 bases each). Germline values: CDR1 LGHNA, CDR2 YSLEER. This CDR3 spans 16 amino acids. The V and J ends lost 0 bases and 9 bases respectively, with 18 bases between them. The CDR3 bases are TGCGCCAGCAGCCAAGAAAACAGAAACAGGGAGGCTGAGCAGTTCTTC. Residues: CASSQENRNREAEQFF.

This chain uses TRBV20-1 with TRBJ1-1, with 9 bases fitting TRBD1. The CDR3 runs 13 residues. The V gene end was trimmed by 3 bases and the J gene end by 6 bases; junction bases not matched to a gene: 5. CDR1 and CDR2 (germline): DFQATT, SNEGSKA (reference sequence). For the CDR3, the DNA is TGCAGTGCTAGCGGGACAGGGCCCCCTGAAGCTTTCTTT. This codes for CSASGTGPPEAFF.

This clonotype was picked up a small number of times. V is TRBV7-9 and J is TRBJ2-7; D unresolved. The CDR3 is 17 amino acids. The V end was cut by 7 bases, the J end by 0 bases, with 22 bases between. Germline V gene data show CDR1 as SEHNR and CDR2 as FQNEAQ (reference sequence). CDR3 sequence reads: CASTPPGYHLSSYEQYF. CDR3 in DNA: TGTGCCAGCACTCCCCCAGGCTATCATTTGAGCTCCTACGAGCAGTACTTC.

The V gene is TRBV18, the J gene TRBJ1-2; 7 nucleotides line up with TRBD1. V was pared by 8 bases and J by 6 bases, with 12 bases of the junction left unmatched. The germline CDR1 and CDR2 sequences are KGHSH and LQKENI. The CDR3 runs 14 residues. The CDR3 nucleotides read TGTGCCAGCCGCTCGGGTACAGGGGTTGATGGCTACACCTTC. Amino acid sequence: CASRSGTGVDGYTF.